This T cell receptor beta chain was identified in a study of PD-L1 blockade in urothelial cancer. Repertoires were generated with immunoSEQ multiplex PCR, while TCRdb's copy carries only in-frame clones and drops some. The data show under 95,000 clones, more than 75% seen once. This CDR3 contains 14 residues. V was cut by 2 bases and J by 4 bases, with 12 bases left in between. Germline assignment: CDR1 SGHNT and CDR2 YYREEE (reference sequence). Time point specified: pretreatment peripheral blood. The clonotype comes from a man in his 60s with urothelial cancer. The sample here was PBMCs, taken around atezolizumab (anti-PD-L1) treatment. V usage is TRBV5-4 and J usage is TRBJ1-1; D not certain. The CDR3 region is CASSFRRESTEAFF. CDR3 bases: TGTGCCAGCAGCTTCAGAAGGGAGAGCACTGAAGCTTTCTTT. The full variable domain, with the rest looked up from reference TRBV5-4 and TRBJ1-1, is ETGVTQSPTHLIKTRGQQVTLRCSSQSGHNTVSWYQQALGQGPQFIFQYYREEENGRGNFPPRFSGLQFPNYSSELNVNALELDDSALYLCASSFRRESTEAFFGQGTRLTVV.